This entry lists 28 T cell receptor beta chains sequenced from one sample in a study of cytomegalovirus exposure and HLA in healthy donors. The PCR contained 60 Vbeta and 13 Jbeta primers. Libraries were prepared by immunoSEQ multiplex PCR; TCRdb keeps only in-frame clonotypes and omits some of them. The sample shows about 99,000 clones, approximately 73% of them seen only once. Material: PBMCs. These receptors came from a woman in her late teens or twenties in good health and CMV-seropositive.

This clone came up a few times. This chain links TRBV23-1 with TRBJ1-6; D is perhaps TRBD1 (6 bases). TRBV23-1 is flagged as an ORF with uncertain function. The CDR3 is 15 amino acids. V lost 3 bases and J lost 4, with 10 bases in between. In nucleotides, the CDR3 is TGCGCCAGCAGTCACCAGGGGCGATATAATTCACCCCTCCACTTT. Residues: CASSHQGRYNSPLHF.

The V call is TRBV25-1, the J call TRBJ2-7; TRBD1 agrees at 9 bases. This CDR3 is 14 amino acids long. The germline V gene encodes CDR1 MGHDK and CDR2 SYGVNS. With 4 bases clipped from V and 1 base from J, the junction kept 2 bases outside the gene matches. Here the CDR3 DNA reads TGTGCCAGCAGTGCGGGACAGGGTTCCTACGAGCAGTACTTC. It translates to CASSAGQGSYEQYF.

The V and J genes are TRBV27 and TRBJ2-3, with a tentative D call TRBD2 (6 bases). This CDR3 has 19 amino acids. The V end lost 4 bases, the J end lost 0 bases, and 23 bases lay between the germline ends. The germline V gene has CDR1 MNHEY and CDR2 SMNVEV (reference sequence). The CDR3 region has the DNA TGTGCCAGCAGTTCCCCCTTCGCGCGGGATTTCCCTAGCACAGATACGCAGTATTTT. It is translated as CASSSPFARDFPSTDTQYF.

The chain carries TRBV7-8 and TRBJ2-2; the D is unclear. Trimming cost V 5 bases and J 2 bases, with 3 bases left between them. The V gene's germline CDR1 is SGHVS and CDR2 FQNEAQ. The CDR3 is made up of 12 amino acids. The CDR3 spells CASSGNTGELFF. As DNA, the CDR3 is TGTGCCAGCAGCGGCAACACCGGGGAGCTGTTTTTT.

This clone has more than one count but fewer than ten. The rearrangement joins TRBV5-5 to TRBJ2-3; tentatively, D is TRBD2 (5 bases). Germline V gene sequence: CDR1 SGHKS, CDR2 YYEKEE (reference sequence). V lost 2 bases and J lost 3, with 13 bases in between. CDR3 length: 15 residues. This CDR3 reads CASSFSGTRTDTQYF. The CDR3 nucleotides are TGTGCCAGCAGCTTCTCGGGAACACGTACAGATACGCAGTATTTT.

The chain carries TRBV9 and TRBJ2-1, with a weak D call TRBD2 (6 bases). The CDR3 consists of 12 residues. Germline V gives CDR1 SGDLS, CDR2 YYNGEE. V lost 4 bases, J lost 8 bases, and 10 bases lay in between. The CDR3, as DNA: TGTGCCAGCAGCCGGGGAGGCGATGAGCAGTTCTTC. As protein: CASSRGGDEQFF.

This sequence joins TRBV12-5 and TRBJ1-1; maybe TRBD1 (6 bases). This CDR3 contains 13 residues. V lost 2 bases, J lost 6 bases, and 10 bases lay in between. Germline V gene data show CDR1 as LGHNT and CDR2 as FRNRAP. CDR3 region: CASGLTNRAEAFF. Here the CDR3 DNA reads TGTGCTAGTGGTTTGACAAACAGGGCTGAAGCTTTCTTT.

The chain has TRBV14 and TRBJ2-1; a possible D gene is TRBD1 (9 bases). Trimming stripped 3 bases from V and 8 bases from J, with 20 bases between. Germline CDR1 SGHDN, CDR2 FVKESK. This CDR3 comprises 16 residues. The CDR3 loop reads CASSHPSGWDRDEQFF. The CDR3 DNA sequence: TGTGCCAGCAGCCACCCTAGCGGGTGGGACAGGGATGAGCAGTTCTTC.

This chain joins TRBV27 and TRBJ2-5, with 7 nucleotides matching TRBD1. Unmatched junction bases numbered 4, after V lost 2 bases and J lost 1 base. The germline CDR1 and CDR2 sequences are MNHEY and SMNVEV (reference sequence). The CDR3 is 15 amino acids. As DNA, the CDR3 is TGTGCCAGCAGTTTAGGGCAGGGGGTCCAAGAGACCCAGTACTTC. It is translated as CASSLGQGVQETQYF.

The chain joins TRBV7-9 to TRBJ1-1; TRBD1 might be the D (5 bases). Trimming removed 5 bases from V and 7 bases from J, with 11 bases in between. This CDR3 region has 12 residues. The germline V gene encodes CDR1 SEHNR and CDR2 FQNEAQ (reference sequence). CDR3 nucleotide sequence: TGTGCCAGCAGCGCCGACACAGGTGAAGCTTTCTTT. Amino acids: CASSADTGEAFF.

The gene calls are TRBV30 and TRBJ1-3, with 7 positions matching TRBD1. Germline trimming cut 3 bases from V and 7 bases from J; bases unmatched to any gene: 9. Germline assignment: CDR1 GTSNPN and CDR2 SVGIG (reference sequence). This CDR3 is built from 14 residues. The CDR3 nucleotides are TGTGCCTGGAGCATCAAGGGGGCGAGTAACACCATATATTTT. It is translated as CAWSIKGASNTIYF.

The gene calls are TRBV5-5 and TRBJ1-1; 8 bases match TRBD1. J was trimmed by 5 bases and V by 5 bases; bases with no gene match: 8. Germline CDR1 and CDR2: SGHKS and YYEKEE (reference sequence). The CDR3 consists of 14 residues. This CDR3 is CASRFDRGRTEAFF. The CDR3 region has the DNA TGTGCCAGCAGGTTTGACAGGGGTAGGACTGAAGCTTTCTTT.

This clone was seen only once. The CDR3 region is CASSSTGLAGGLQETQYF. The DNA of the CDR3 is TGTGCCAGCAGCTCCACGGGACTAGCGGGGGGGCTTCAAGAGACCCAGTACTTC. The chain has TRBV7-9 and TRBJ2-5; 16 bases agree with TRBD2. Germline CDR1 reads SEHNR; CDR2 reads FQNEAQ (reference sequence). The CDR3 extends over 18 amino acids. The V gene end was trimmed by 4 bases and the J gene end by 2 bases; junction bases not matched to a gene: 7.

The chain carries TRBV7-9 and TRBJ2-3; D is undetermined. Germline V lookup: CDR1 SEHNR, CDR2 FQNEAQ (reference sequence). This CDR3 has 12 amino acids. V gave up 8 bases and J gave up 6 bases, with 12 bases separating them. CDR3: CASSYFPDTQYF. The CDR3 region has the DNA TGTGCCAGCTCCTATTTTCCGGATACGCAGTATTTT.

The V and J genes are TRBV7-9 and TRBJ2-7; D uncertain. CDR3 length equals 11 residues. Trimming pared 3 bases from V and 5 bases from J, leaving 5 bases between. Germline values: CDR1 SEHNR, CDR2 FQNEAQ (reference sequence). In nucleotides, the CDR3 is TGTGCCAGCAGCTTCTCGGACGAGCAGTACTTC. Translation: CASSFSDEQYF.

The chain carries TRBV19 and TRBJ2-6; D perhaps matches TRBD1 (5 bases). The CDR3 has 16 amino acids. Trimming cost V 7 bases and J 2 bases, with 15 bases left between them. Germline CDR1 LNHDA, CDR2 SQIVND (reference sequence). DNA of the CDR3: TGTGCCAGTATCCCAGGGTTAGGGACTGGGGCCAACGTCCTGACTTTC. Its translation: CASIPGLGTGANVLTF.

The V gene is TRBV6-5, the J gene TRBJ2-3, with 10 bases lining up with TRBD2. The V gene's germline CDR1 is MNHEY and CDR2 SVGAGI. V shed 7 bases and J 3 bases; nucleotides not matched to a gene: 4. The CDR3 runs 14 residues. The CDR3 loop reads CASKPSGSTDTQYF. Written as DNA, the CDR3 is TGTGCCAGCAAACCTAGCGGGAGTACAGATACGCAGTATTTT.

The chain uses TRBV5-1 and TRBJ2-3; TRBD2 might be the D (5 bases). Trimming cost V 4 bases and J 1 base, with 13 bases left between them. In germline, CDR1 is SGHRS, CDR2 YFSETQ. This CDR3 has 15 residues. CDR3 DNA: TGCGCCAGCAGCGCCCAGGTCGGGGGCACAGATACGCAGTATTTT. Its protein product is CASSAQVGGTDTQYF.

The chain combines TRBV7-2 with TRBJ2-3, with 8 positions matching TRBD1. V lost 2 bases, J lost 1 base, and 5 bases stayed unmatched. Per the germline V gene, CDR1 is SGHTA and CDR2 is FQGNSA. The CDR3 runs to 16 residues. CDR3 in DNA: TGTGCCAGCAGCTTAAGGACAGGGATGGGCACAGATACGCAGTATTTT. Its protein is CASSLRTGMGTDTQYF.

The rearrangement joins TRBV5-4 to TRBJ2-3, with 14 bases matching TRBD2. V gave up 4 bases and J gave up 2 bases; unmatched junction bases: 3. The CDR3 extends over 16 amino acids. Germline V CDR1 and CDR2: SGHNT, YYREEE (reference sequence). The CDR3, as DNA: TGTGCCAGCAGCCGGGGACTAGCGGGAGTCACAGATACGCAGTATTTT. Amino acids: CASSRGLAGVTDTQYF.

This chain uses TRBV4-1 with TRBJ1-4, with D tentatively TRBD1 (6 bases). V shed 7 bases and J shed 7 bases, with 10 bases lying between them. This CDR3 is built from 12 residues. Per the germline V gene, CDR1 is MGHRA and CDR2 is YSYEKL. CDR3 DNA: TGCGCCAGCAACAGGGTGGGTGAAAAACTGTTTTTT. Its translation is CASNRVGEKLFF.

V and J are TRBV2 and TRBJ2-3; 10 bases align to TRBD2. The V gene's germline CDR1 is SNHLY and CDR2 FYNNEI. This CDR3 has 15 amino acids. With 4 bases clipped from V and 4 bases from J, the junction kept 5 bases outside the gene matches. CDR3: CASSVPSGGSDTQYF. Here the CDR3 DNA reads TGTGCCAGCAGTGTACCTAGCGGGGGTTCAGATACGCAGTATTTT. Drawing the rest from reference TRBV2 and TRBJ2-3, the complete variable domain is EPEVTQTPSHQVTQMGQEVILRCVPISNHLYFYWYRQILGQKVEFLVSFYNNEISEKSEIFDDQFSVERPDGSNFTLKIRSTKLEDSAMYFCASSVPSGGSDTQYFGPGTRLTVL.

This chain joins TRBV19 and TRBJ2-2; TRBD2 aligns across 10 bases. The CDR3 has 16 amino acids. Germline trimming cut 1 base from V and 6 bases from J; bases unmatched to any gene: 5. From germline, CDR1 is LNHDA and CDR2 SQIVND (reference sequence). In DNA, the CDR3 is TGTGCCAGTAGTATAGGAGGCAGCGGGGGGGCCGGGGAGCTGTTTTTT. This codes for CASSIGGSGGAGELFF.

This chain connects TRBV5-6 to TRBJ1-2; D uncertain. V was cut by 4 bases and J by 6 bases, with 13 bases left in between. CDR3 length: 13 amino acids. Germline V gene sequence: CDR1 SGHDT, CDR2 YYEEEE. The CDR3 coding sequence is TGTGCCAGCAGCGTCACTTCCCGGGATGGCTACACCTTC. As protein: CASSVTSRDGYTF.

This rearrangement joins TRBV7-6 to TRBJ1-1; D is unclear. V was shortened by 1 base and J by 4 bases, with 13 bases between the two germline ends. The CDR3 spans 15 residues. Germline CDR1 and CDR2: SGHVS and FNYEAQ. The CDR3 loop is CASSLDLTRATEAFF. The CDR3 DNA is TGTGCCAGCAGCTTAGATTTGACGAGGGCCACTGAAGCTTTCTTT.

CDR3 coding DNA: TGTGCCAGCAGCCCCCTACAGGGCGCAGGAAACACCATATATTTT. It translates to CASSPLQGAGNTIYF. This chain links TRBV7-2 with TRBJ1-3, with D perhaps matching TRBD1 (6 bases). The ends were cut back, 5 bases at V and 4 bases at J, with 15 bases in the middle. The CDR3 contains 15 residues. Germline CDR1 and CDR2: SGHTA and FQGNSA.

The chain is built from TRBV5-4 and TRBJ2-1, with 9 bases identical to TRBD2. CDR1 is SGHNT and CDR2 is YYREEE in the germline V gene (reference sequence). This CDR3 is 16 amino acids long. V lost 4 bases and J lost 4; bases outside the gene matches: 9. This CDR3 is CASSPGGAGGYNEQFF. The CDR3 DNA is TGTGCCAGCAGCCCGGGAGGAGCGGGAGGTTACAATGAGCAGTTCTTC.

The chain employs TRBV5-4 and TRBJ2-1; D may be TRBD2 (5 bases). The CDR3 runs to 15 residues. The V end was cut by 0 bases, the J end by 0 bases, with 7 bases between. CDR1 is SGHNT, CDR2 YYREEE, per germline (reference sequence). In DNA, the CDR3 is TGTGCCAGCAGCTTGGAAGGGAGCTCCTACAATGAGCAGTTCTTC. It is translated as CASSLEGSSYNEQFF.